This T cell receptor beta chain was identified in a study of T cells after yellow fever vaccination. Study-level information: Fractions with few cells were prepared using SMART-Seq v4 Ultra Low Input.

TCRdb ran MiXCR on the 5' RACE reads and lists one entry per CDR3 protein. The repertoire includes about 350,000 distinct CDR3 sequences, roughly 7.5% of them detected once, and 17% sits in the top ten. Trimming at V came to 2 bases and at J to 4 bases, leaving 8 bases not matched to a gene. The CDR3 spans 16 residues. CDR1 and CDR2 from the germline V gene are SGHNT and YYREEE (reference sequence). This specimen consisted of PBMCs, obtained roughly seven weeks after the first yellow fever vaccination. The source of this sequence is a man younger than 30 who received the YFV17D yellow fever vaccine. This chain links TRBV5-4 with TRBJ1-2; TRBD1 agrees at 10 bases. CDR3 in DNA: TGTGCCAGCAGCTTTTGGACAGGGGGATTGGGCTATGGCTACACCTTC. It encodes CASSFWTGGLGYGYTF.